The sequence of this T cell receptor (beta chain) was determined in a study of kidney transplant recipient with SARS-CoV-2 infection. TCRdb itself ran the reads through MiXCR, one entry per CDR3 protein. The data show about 240,000 distinct CDR3 sequences, with about 30% seen just once and more than 6.5% held by the top ten. Germline CDR1 SGHAT, CDR2 FQNNGV. Trimming pared 3 bases from V and 0 bases from J, leaving 18 bases between. The CDR3 is 18 amino acids. This clonotype was picked up a small number of times. V usage is TRBV11-2 and J usage is TRBJ2-1; either TRBD1 or TRBD2 may fit D (5 bases each). The TCR was taken from a male patient aged 30 to 39 who had COVID-19 and was a kidney transplant recipient. Certain T cells may be donor cells from the graft. The material sequenced was a blood sample, taken at baseline and between days 110 and 120 from a kidney transplant recipient. The CDR3 nucleotides read TGTGCCAGCAGCTTCCCGAGGGACCGCGTGAACTCCTACAATGAGCAGTTCTTC. Translation: CASSFPRDRVNSYNEQFF.